These 9 T cell receptor beta chains were sequenced from one sample in a study of T cells in Graves' hyperthyroidism and ophthalmopathy. Authors of the study amplified TCR beta CDR3 regions from RNA transcripts. First-round RT-PCR targeting the TCR CDR3 was performed with the HTBI primer set. TCRdb used MiXCR to reprocess the multiplex PCR reads, holding one entry per CDR3 protein. Among 350,000 to 400,000 distinct CDR3 sequences listed, about 15% were seen once. Sequencing input: blood. Every receptor here comes from a woman between 25 and 40 years old with Graves' hyperthyroidism.

This clonotype was recorded at least ten times. The V call is TRBV29-1, the J call TRBJ2-7; D is undetermined. CDR1 and CDR2 from the germline V gene are SQVTM and ANQGSEA. This CDR3 contains 11 residues. Trimming took off 4 bases at V and 5 bases at J, with 9 bases between the two ends. In DNA, the CDR3 is TGCAGCGTTGTTGGGTCCCACGAGCAGTACTTC. Translating it yields CSVVGSHEQYF.

Many counts were recorded for this clonotype. The chain uses TRBV7-9 and TRBJ2-3; TRBD2 agrees at 7 bases. Germline V gene sequence: CDR1 SEHNR, CDR2 FQNEAQ (reference sequence). The V and J ends lost 4 bases and 3 bases, in that order; junction bases with no gene match: 7. The CDR3 is made up of 15 amino acids. CDR3 nucleotides: TGTGCCAGCAGCTCCGAGCGGGAATCAACAGATACGCAGTATTTT. Its translation: CASSSERESTDTQYF.

The V call is TRBV11-2, the J call TRBJ1-2; TRBD1 might be the D (5 bases). The V gene's germline CDR1 is SGHAT and CDR2 FQNNGV. V lost 1 base to trimming and J lost 6 bases, with 9 bases between them. The length of the CDR3 is 13 residues. The CDR3 sequence: CASSLGGGDGYTF. CDR3 nucleotide sequence: TGTGCCAGCAGCTTAGGGGGGGGAGATGGCTACACCTTC.

The genes are TRBV28 and TRBJ1-6; 8 bases agree with TRBD1. The CDR3 contains 15 residues. V shed 4 bases, J shed 6 bases, and the junction held 5 bases outside the gene matches. Per germline, CDR1 MDHEN and CDR2 SYDVKM. CDR3 coding DNA: TGTGCCAGCAGTTCCCATCAGGGGGCTAATTCACCCCTCCACTTT. Translated: CASSSHQGANSPLHF.

This clonotype was counted many times. The rearrangement uses TRBV28 and TRBJ1-1; possible D gene TRBD1, 5 bases. CDR1 and CDR2 (germline): MDHEN, SYDVKM. This CDR3 comprises 15 residues. Trimming removed 6 bases from V and 2 bases from J, with 16 bases in between. Written as DNA, the CDR3 is TGTGCCAGCAGCCCCCAGGGTCGTGGAAACACTGAAGCTTTCTTT. It encodes CASSPQGRGNTEAFF.

This clonotype was picked up a small number of times. The rearrangement links TRBV27 to TRBJ1-2; no clear D. The germline CDR1 and CDR2 sequences are MNHEY and SMNVEV (reference sequence). With 0 bases removed from V and 0 bases from J, the gap between germline ends came to 5 bases. The CDR3 has 14 amino acids. The CDR3 loop is CASSLSRANYGYTF. CDR3 bases: TGTGCCAGCAGTTTATCAAGAGCTAACTATGGCTACACCTTC.

The gene calls are TRBV12-3 or TRBV12-4 and TRBJ2-2; 7 bases are shared with TRBD1. The V gene end was trimmed by 7 bases and the J gene end by 6 bases; junction bases not matched to a gene: 5. The CDR3 sequence is 13 residues long. CDR3 loop: CASINQGAGELFF. The CDR3 nucleotides are TGTGCCAGCATTAACCAGGGGGCCGGGGAGCTGTTTTTT.

In its sample, this clonotype was seen a few times. The chain employs TRBV29-1 and TRBJ2-3; 9 bases map to TRBD2. The CDR3 covers 15 residues. V was clipped by 3 bases and J by 9 bases; unmatched bases: 13. Germline lookup yields CDR1 SQVTM and CDR2 ANQGSEA. The CDR3 nucleotides are TGCAGCGTTGATGTTTCACTAGCGGGCAGCGGGACGCAGTATTTT. It encodes CSVDVSLAGSGTQYF.

Only a few counts were recorded for this clonotype. This chain uses TRBV6-2 or TRBV6-3 with TRBJ2-5; D is possibly TRBD2 (6 bases). The CDR3 loop spans 14 amino acids. The germline gives CDR1 MNHEY, CDR2 SVGEGT. The V end lost 3 bases, the J end lost 5 bases, and 13 bases lay between the germline ends. The chain's CDR3 is CASSYLAIRETQYF. CDR3 bases: TGTGCCAGCAGTTATCTAGCGATTAGGGAGACCCAGTACTTC.